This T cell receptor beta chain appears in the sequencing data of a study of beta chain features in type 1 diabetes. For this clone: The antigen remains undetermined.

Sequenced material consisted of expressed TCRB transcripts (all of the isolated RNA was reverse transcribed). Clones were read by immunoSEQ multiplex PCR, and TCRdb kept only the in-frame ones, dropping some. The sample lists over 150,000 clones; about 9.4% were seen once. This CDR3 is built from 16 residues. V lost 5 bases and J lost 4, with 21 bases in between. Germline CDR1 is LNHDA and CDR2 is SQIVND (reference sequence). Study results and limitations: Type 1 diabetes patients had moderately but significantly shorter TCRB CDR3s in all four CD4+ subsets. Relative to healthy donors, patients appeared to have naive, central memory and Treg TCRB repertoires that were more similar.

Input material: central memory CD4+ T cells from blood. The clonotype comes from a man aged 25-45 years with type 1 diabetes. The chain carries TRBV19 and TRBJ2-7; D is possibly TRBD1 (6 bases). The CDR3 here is CASSAVGRVGGYEQYF. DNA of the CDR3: TGTGCCAGTAGTGCCGTTGGACGCGTAGGGGGATACGAGCAGTACTTC.